These 26 T cell receptor beta chains originate from one sample sequenced in a study of regulatory T cells in long-lasting Graves disease. The authors built TCR beta libraries using iRepertoire HTBI primers and Arm-PCR of CDR3 regions. TCRdb fed the multiplex PCR reads into MiXCR, producing one record per CDR3 protein. The table lists 600,000 to 800,000 distinct CDR3 sequences, about 30% of them singletons, with about 42% in the top ten. Sample time point: persistent/refractory GD, antithyroid drugs over 5 years with positive TRAb. PBMC-extracted RNA yielded the TCR library. This specimen consisted of peripheral blood mononuclear cells (PBMCs), obtained when the disease was refractory, from a patient treated with antithyroid drugs. These receptors all stem from a female donor with Graves disease.

The sample holds a few counts of this clonotype. This rearrangement joins TRBV20-1 to TRBJ2-7, with D unclear. V was trimmed by 3 bases and J by 2 bases, leaving 8 bases between them. CDR1 is DFQATT, CDR2 SNEGSKA, per germline (reference sequence). The CDR3 is 12 amino acids. The CDR3 DNA reads TGCAGTGCTAGCGTGGATACCTACGAGCAGTACTTC. It translates to CSASVDTYEQYF.

This chain links TRBV15 with TRBJ2-7; TRBD1 is a possible D gene (6 bases). The CDR3 loop spans 15 amino acids. Trimming removed 3 bases at V and 3 bases at J, with 15 bases between. In germline, CDR1 is LNHNV, CDR2 YYDKDF (reference sequence). CDR3 protein: CATSSLTGINYEQYF. Here the CDR3 DNA reads TGTGCCACCAGCAGCTTGACAGGAATAAACTACGAGCAGTACTTC.

This clonotype was detected ten times or more. The chain has TRBV20-1 and TRBJ2-5; 14 bases agree with TRBD2. The CDR3 totals 13 residues. Germline CDR1 and CDR2: DFQATT and SNEGSKA (reference sequence). V was pared by 6 bases and J by 4 bases, with 1 base of the junction left unmatched. CDR3 sequence reads: CSAGLAGGETQYF. CDR3 coding DNA: TGCAGTGCAGGACTAGCGGGAGGAGAGACCCAGTACTTC.

This clonotype turned up a few times. V usage is TRBV20-1 and J usage is TRBJ2-5; maybe TRBD2 (6 bases). Trimming pared 2 bases from V and 1 base from J, leaving 14 bases between. CDR1 DFQATT and CDR2 SNEGSKA come from the germline V gene (reference sequence). The CDR3 extends over 15 amino acids. The CDR3 coding sequence is TGCAGTGCTAGACCCCGGGGGACGCCCCAAGAGACCCAGTACTTC. It is translated as CSARPRGTPQETQYF.

V and J are TRBV28 and TRBJ1-2; 7 bases line up with TRBD1. Germline V gene sequence: CDR1 MDHEN, CDR2 SYDVKM. V dropped 4 bases and J dropped 5; count of bases not matched to a gene: 10. The CDR3 totals 15 residues. Here the CDR3 DNA reads TGTGCCAGCAGTTACCGAGGGGGCCCACTGTATGGCTACACCTTC. This codes for CASSYRGGPLYGYTF.

This clonotype was counted a few times. The V and J genes are TRBV29-1 and TRBJ2-7; TRBD2 aligns across 8 bases. Losses at the gene ends were 7 bases for V and 4 bases for J; bases not matched to a gene: 6. The CDR3 spans 12 residues. Germline V gives CDR1 SQVTM, CDR2 ANQGSEA. CDR3 DNA sequence: TGCAGCGCTGCGGGGGGATTGTACGAGCAGTACTTC. This encodes CSAAGGLYEQYF.

This clonotype was seen more than once but under ten times. The V gene is TRBV7-8, the J gene TRBJ1-3; perhaps TRBD1 as D (5 bases). The ends were cut back, 5 bases at V and 2 bases at J, with 16 bases in the middle. Germline-derived CDR1 and CDR2 are SGHVS and FQNEAQ. This CDR3 contains 16 residues. CDR3 bases: TGTGCCAGCAGCGTAACCGGGACGGCTACTGGAAACACCATATATTTT. It specifies CASSVTGTATGNTIYF. The complete variable domain, with remaining parts taken from reference TRBV7-8 and TRBJ1-3, reads GAGVSQSPRYKVAKRGQDVALRCDPISGHVSLFWYQQALGQGPEFLTYFQNEAQLDKSGLPSDRFFAERPEGSVSTLKIQRTQQEDSAVYLCASSVTGTATGNTIYFGEGSWLTVV.

The rearrangement uses TRBV6-1 and TRBJ2-7; either TRBD1 or TRBD2 may supply D (6 bases each). Germline-derived CDR1 and CDR2 are MNHNS and SASEGT. The CDR3 has 15 amino acids. Between the trimmed V and J ends, which lost 5 bases and 2 bases, there was a span of 16 bases. Here the CDR3 reads CASSPYAGQTYEQYF. The CDR3 region has the DNA TGTGCCAGCAGTCCCTACGCGGGACAAACCTACGAGCAGTACTTC.

V and J are TRBV20-1 and TRBJ2-7; D possibly corresponds to TRBD2 (6 bases). Trimming removed 1 base from V and 0 bases from J, with 13 bases in between. The CDR3 totals 15 residues. The germline CDR1 and CDR2 sequences are DFQATT and SNEGSKA (reference sequence). The CDR3 DNA reads TGCAGTGCTAGAGCCCCGACTAGGCCCTCCTACGAGCAGTACTTC. Translating gives CSARAPTRPSYEQYF.

This clonotype appeared a few times. J is TRBJ2-7 and V is TRBV11-2, with D perhaps given as TRBD1 or TRBD2 (6 bases each). Germline V gene lookup returns CDR1 SGHAT and CDR2 FQNNGV. This CDR3 has 19 residues. The V end was cut by 2 bases, the J end by 0 bases, with 23 bases between. CDR3 loop: CASSLPREGGFKGSYEQYF. The CDR3 DNA sequence: TGTGCCAGCAGCTTACCGCGGGAAGGGGGGTTCAAGGGCTCCTACGAGCAGTACTTC.

The chain is built from TRBV3-1 and TRBJ2-7; 7 bases agree with TRBD1. The V gene's germline CDR1 is LGHDT and CDR2 YNNKEL (reference sequence). The CDR3 loop spans 14 amino acids. V dropped 6 bases and J dropped 0; count of bases not matched to a gene: 5. The CDR3 region has the DNA TGTGCCAGCAGGGGGGACAGCAGCTCCTACGAGCAGTACTTC. Protein sequence: CASRGDSSSYEQYF.

This clonotype was counted between two and nine times. The rearrangement links TRBV20-1 to TRBJ2-7; D is tentatively TRBD1 or TRBD2 (5 bases each). Germline values: CDR1 DFQATT, CDR2 SNEGSKA (reference sequence). This CDR3 spans 14 amino acids. Trimming took off 1 base at V and 0 bases at J, with 10 bases between the two ends. In DNA form, the CDR3 reads TGCAGTGCTAGAGGGGGGATTAGCTCCTACGAGCAGTACTTC. Translation: CSARGGISSYEQYF.

This clonotype showed up many times. The rearrangement joins TRBV2 to TRBJ2-7, with D perhaps TRBD1 or TRBD2 (5 bases each). The CDR3 contains 14 residues. Trimming left V 7 bases short and J 3 bases short, with 16 bases between. Germline-derived CDR1 and CDR2 are SNHLY and FYNNEI. The CDR3 here is CASIRTWGGYEQYF. DNA for the CDR3: TGTGCCAGCATAAGGACTTGGGGCGGCTACGAGCAGTACTTC.

This chain uses TRBV6-1 with TRBJ1-1, with D uncertain. CDR1 and CDR2 from the germline V gene are MNHNS and SASEGT. The CDR3 extends over 13 amino acids. The ends were cut back, 5 bases at V and 6 bases at J, with 13 bases in the middle. CDR3 nucleotides: TGTGCCAGCAGTCCCCGTGCGGAGGCTGAAGCTTTCTTT. This translates into CASSPRAEAEAFF.

The chain carries TRBV7-3 and TRBJ1-1, with D unresolved. The V and J ends lost 5 bases and 11 bases respectively, with 24 bases between them. Germline lookup yields CDR1 SGHTA and CDR2 FQGTGA. The CDR3 runs 15 residues. CDR3 residues: CASSQDTSSGLTAFF. The CDR3 nucleotides are TGTGCCAGCAGCCAAGATACTTCTTCGGGTCTTACCGCTTTCTTT.

This clonotype was observed a few times. The chain has TRBV7-9 and TRBJ2-6, with D tentatively TRBD2 (5 bases). The CDR3 has 19 residues. Germline V lookup: CDR1 SEHNR, CDR2 FQNEAQ (reference sequence). V was cut by 0 bases and J by 2 bases, with 17 bases left in between. DNA for the CDR3: TGTGCCAGCAGCTTAGCGCGAAGCGGACCAGATACTGGGGCCAACGTCCTGACTTTC. Its protein product is CASSLARSGPDTGANVLTF.

Comment on this clonotype: Relative to the germline gene, one junction end is altered; a read error may explain this. The chain carries TRBV6-2 or TRBV6-3 and TRBJ2-7; D not certain. Germline CDR1 and CDR2: MNHEY and SVGEGT. There are 12 residues in the CDR3. CDR3 in amino acids: CASSWVSHEQYF. As DNA, the CDR3 is TGTGCCAGCAGTTGGGTCTCCCACGAGCAGTACTTC.

The chain is built from TRBV28 and TRBJ1-5; D is unclear. CDR1 is MDHEN and CDR2 is SYDVKM in the germline V gene. Trimming removed 1 base from V and 5 bases from J, with 6 bases in between. This CDR3 contains 13 residues. The CDR3 loop is CASSLFQDQPQHF. CDR3 bases: TGTGCCAGCAGTTTATTTCAAGATCAGCCCCAGCATTTT.

This clonotype was observed a few times. The rearrangement uses TRBV19 and TRBJ1-5; TRBD1 matches 11 bases. The J segment lost 3 bases and the V segment lost 4 bases, leaving 8 bases of the junction unmatched. This CDR3 is built from 17 residues. Germline V lookup: CDR1 LNHDA, CDR2 SQIVND (reference sequence). In nucleotides, the CDR3 is TGTGCCAGTAGTACCCATCCGGGACAGGGGGTCAATCAGCCCCAGCATTTT. It translates to CASSTHPGQGVNQPQHF.

This clonotype came up once. The chain couples TRBV13 to TRBJ1-6; a weak D match, TRBD1 (5 bases). V dropped 5 bases and J dropped 7 bases, with 15 bases sitting between them. From germline, CDR1 is PRHDT and CDR2 FYEKMQ (reference sequence). The CDR3 is made up of 15 amino acids. The CDR3 DNA sequence: TGTGCCAGCAGCCGGCCGGGGACGGAGAATTCACCCCTCCACTTT. Translated: CASSRPGTENSPLHF.

This clonotype appeared a few times. This chain links TRBV3-1 with TRBJ2-5; 7 bases line up with TRBD2. The V gene end was trimmed by 6 bases and the J gene end by 2 bases; junction bases not matched to a gene: 12. This CDR3 spans 16 amino acids. Germline V gene data show CDR1 as LGHDT and CDR2 as YNNKEL (reference sequence). The CDR3 loop is CASRERRGDYQETQYF. CDR3 nucleotides: TGTGCCAGCAGGGAACGGAGAGGGGACTATCAAGAGACCCAGTACTTC.

The J gene is TRBJ2-7, the V gene TRBV6-5; 8 bases align to TRBD2. Germline values: CDR1 MNHEY, CDR2 SVGAGI. This CDR3 is built from 16 residues. The ends lost 0 bases at V and 6 bases at J; junction bases unmatched: 10. CDR3 DNA sequence: TGTGCCAGCAGTTACTCGAGGAGCGGGAGTAGCGGCGAGCAGTACTTC. Its translation: CASSYSRSGSSGEQYF.

This clonotype showed up just a few times. The chain links TRBV20-1 to TRBJ1-2; maybe TRBD1 (5 bases). Trimming took off 5 bases at V and 2 bases at J, with 12 bases between the two ends. Germline V lookup: CDR1 DFQATT, CDR2 SNEGSKA (reference sequence). The CDR3 totals 13 residues. CDR3 sequence reads: CSASEGINYGYTF. For the CDR3, the DNA is TGCAGTGCTTCCGAGGGGATAAACTATGGCTACACCTTC.

To note about this clonotype: The limits of the CDR3 on the DNA are not certain, so only TCRdb's listed CDR3 is given. The chain combines TRBV20-1 with TRBJ1-5; TRBD1 is taken as the D call from the table, unchecked against the DNA. Germline V gene data show CDR1 as DFQATT and CDR2 as SNEGSKA (reference sequence). The CDR3 length equals 14 residues, ends included. The CDR3 here is CSARVGVGNQPQHF.

The V call is TRBV4-2, the J call TRBJ1-2, with TRBD1 matching over 11 bases. Trimming removed 0 bases from V and 7 bases from J; junction bases left unmatched: 7. The CDR3 extends over 16 amino acids. Germline lookup yields CDR1 LGHNA and CDR2 YNFKEQ. CDR3 bases: TGTGCCAGCAGCCAAGATCGCGGACAGGGGGCTATTGGCTACACCTTC. It encodes CASSQDRGQGAIGYTF.

A few counts support this clonotype. This rearrangement joins TRBV5-1 to TRBJ1-5, with D maybe TRBD1 (6 bases). V was cut by 0 bases and J by 0 bases, with 22 bases left in between. The CDR3 contains 20 residues. Looked up from germline, CDR1 is SGHRS and CDR2 is YFSETQ. CDR3 DNA sequence: TGCGCCAGCAGCTTGGATAAGACAGGCCTGGACGTCATTAGCAATCAGCCCCAGCATTTT. Translation gives CASSLDKTGLDVISNQPQHF.